This TCR beta chain was recorded in a study of Ad26.COV2.S vaccination and SARS-CoV-2 variants. Study-level information: Ad26.COV2.S was injected intramuscularly once or twice, 56 days apart. Whole-study findings and limits: There was reportedly substantial breadth in spike-specific CD8+ and CD4+ T cell responses after vaccination. Comparability of non-spike TCR breadth was observed across vaccine and placebo recipients.

CDR3 length equals 15 residues. Germline CDR1 reads LNHDA; CDR2 reads SQIVND (reference sequence). J lost 5 bases, V lost 4 bases, and 4 bases had no gene match. TCRdb's table, derived via immunoSEQ multiplex PCR, lists solely in-frame clones and lacks some. This table has around 250,000 clones, 87% appearing once. Treatment defined: 19 received Ad26.COV2.S at low or high dose, single or two shots; roughly five received placebo; per-sample allocation not given. Vaccine and placebo recipients were sampled on day 63 after the first injection. An adult of 18-55 years in Boston served as donor. A remark on this clone: Its antigen is still unknown.

The J gene is TRBJ1-4, the V gene TRBV19; 10 nucleotides line up with TRBD1. The sequencing used peripheral blood, collected in a trial of Ad26.COV2.S vaccine versus placebo. The sequence derives from a person between 18 and 65 years old who received the Ad26.COV2.S COVID-19 vaccine or a placebo. The chain's CDR3 is CASSTLGQGNEKLFF. DNA of the CDR3: TGTGCCAGTAGTACCCTGGGACAGGGGAATGAAAAACTGTTTTTT.